This T cell receptor (beta chain) was identified during a study of cytomegalovirus exposure and HLA in healthy donors. Whole-study findings and limits: What TCR beta sequences reportedly achieved was accurate prediction of HLA-A and HLA-B alleles in most subjects. There were several of the most significant clusters that appeared linked to common viral pathogens in a later analysis.

Primers for the PCR totalled 60 Vbeta and 13 Jbeta. Sequenced by immunoSEQ multiplex PCR; TCRdb stores in-frame clones only, minus some. The table records 95,000 to 150,000 clones, roughly 80% of them present only once. With regard to this clone: The target antigen is unknown. One junction end disagrees with the germline gene, perhaps due to a read error.

CDR1 SEHNR and CDR2 FQNEAQ come from the germline V gene (reference sequence). This CDR3 is built from 15 residues. The J gene is TRBJ1-1, the V gene TRBV7-9; D uncertain. The source material was PBMCs. The TCR sequence derives from a man between 60 and 75 years old in good health and CMV-seropositive. CDR3 loop: CSSSTGRVGNTEAFF. CDR3 DNA sequence: TGTTCCAGCAGCACGGGAAGGGTGGGGAACACTGAAGCTTTCTTT.